This T cell receptor (beta chain) was retrieved from a study of vaccination and CD4 T cells after COVID-19. About the research overall: Overlapping spike pools from SARS-CoV-2 and HCoV-NL63, HCoV-OC43 and HCoV-229E served as culture stimuli.

There are a few counts of this clonotype. Antigen unknown. Sequencing of DNA taken from cultured CD4+ T cells relied on the Oncomine TCR Beta short-read assay. TCRdb analysed the PCR reads with MiXCR anew, one entry per CDR3 protein. Among 7,000 or so distinct CDR3 sequences, approximately 31% were seen once, and the ten largest hold approximately 23%. The germline V and J ends were trimmed by 6 bases and 0 bases, with 8 bases remaining between them. CDR1 and CDR2 (germline): MNHNS, SASEGT. This CDR3 contains 13 residues. Treatment of the sample: approximately 11-day PBMC culture with coronavirus spike peptide pools or control peptides (ViraFEST assay). Collection of the unexposed donor's CD4+ T cells took place before the COVID-19 pandemic (2011-2018). Antigen-specific T cells were expanded with peptide pools by ViraFEST, and TCRs were then sequenced.

The sequencing input was CD4+ T cells from blood, cultured in vitro. The chain recombines TRBV6-1 with TRBJ1-1, with D unclear. The receptor comes from a human donor in good health. CDR3 residues: CASSSSMNTEAFF. CDR3 in DNA: TGTGCCAGCAGCTCCAGCATGAACACTGAAGCTTTCTTT.